This TCR beta chain came from a study of blood T cell repertoires in COVID-19. Study in general: The United States, Italy and Spain were the sources of the acute and convalescent COVID-19 samples. T cells, B-cell-depleted T cells, or PBMCs provided the cDNA or gDNA that served as material.

Seattle cases were enrolled at active infection and followed longitudinally. In the original processing: Amplified reference gene primers provided the basis for estimating nucleated cell counts. Only in-frame clones appear in the TCRdb table, and some are missing; sequencing was by immunoSEQ multiplex PCR. V and J calls and clone size are those listed in that table; D and trimming were worked out from the DNA. In the table there are about 500,000 clones, approximately 89% of which are singletons. With 5 bases removed from V and 1 base from J, the gap between germline ends came to 15 bases. This CDR3 has 16 residues.

The specimen was peripheral blood. This sequence joins TRBV6-7 and TRBJ1-5; the D gene is possibly TRBD1 (6 bases). TRBV6-7 is given ORF status, its function remaining uncertain. The clonotype originates from a man between 18 and 29 years old with COVID-19, enrolled during active disease. CDR3 in DNA: TGTGCCAGCAGTCTAACAGGGAGTATAAGCAATCAGCCCCAGCATTTT. Translated: CASSLTGSISNQPQHF.